This entry lists 20 T cell receptor beta chains sequenced from one sample in a study of OX40 agonist ivuxolimab in advanced cancers. Method: immunoSEQ multiplex PCR; TCRdb's copy keeps in-frame clones and lacks some. This table has tens of thousands of clones, around 85% appearing once. The sample in question was CD4+ or CD8+ T cells sorted from blood, obtained in a trial of the OX40 agonist ivuxolimab. These receptors all stem from an adult with an advanced solid tumor such as melanoma, head and neck, liver or kidney cancer.

The chain carries TRBV19 and TRBJ2-7; D is perhaps TRBD2 (6 bases). CDR3 length: 15 residues. CDR1 and CDR2 from the germline V gene are LNHDA and SQIVND (reference sequence). Trimming left V 3 bases short and J 0 bases short, with 12 bases between. The CDR3 DNA is TGTGCCAGTAGTATCCCGGGACTCTCCTCCTACGAGCAGTACTTC. It specifies CASSIPGLSSYEQYF.

The CDR3 DNA reads TGTGCCAGCAAGGGACTAGCGGGAGACACCGGGGAGCTGTTTTTT. It is translated as CASKGLAGDTGELFF. This sequence joins TRBV2 and TRBJ2-2, with TRBD2 matching over 14 bases. The CDR3 loop spans 15 amino acids. The V and J ends lost 7 bases and 3 bases, in that order; junction bases with no gene match: 1. Germline V lookup: CDR1 SNHLY, CDR2 FYNNEI.

This rearrangement joins TRBV2 to TRBJ2-7, with D tentatively TRBD2 (6 bases). V was clipped by 3 bases and J by 3 bases, with 12 bases between them. CDR1 SNHLY and CDR2 FYNNEI come from the germline V gene. This CDR3 has 14 amino acids. CDR3 DNA sequence: TGTGCCAGCAGTGACGGGCGGGGAAACTACGAGCAGTACTTC. This codes for CASSDGRGNYEQYF.

The rearrangement uses TRBV5-1 and TRBJ2-5, with D uncertain. This CDR3 has 13 amino acids. Germline V lookup: CDR1 SGHRS, CDR2 YFSETQ. Trimming left V 0 bases short and J 1 base short, with 4 bases between. The CDR3 here is CASSLALQETQYF. In nucleotides, the CDR3 is TGCGCCAGCAGCTTGGCCCTCCAAGAGACCCAGTACTTC.

V gene TRBV15 combines with J gene TRBJ2-1; TRBD2 aligns across 9 bases. CDR3 length: 14 amino acids. Trimming removed 6 bases from V and 6 bases from J; junction bases left unmatched: 6. CDR1 and CDR2 from the germline V gene are LNHNV and YYDKDF (reference sequence). The CDR3 spells CATRRLAGLNEQFF. The CDR3 DNA follows: TGTGCCACCAGGCGGCTAGCGGGACTCAATGAGCAGTTCTTC.

V gene TRBV28 combines with J gene TRBJ1-5, with a weak D call TRBD1 (5 bases). This CDR3 is 19 amino acids long. V lost 6 bases to trimming and J lost 1 base, with 25 bases between them. From germline, CDR1 is MDHEN and CDR2 SYDVKM. The CDR3 sequence is CASRSGKAGRQRSNQPQHF. The CDR3 coding sequence is TGTGCCAGCAGAAGCGGGAAGGCAGGGCGTCAACGGAGCAATCAGCCCCAGCATTTT. Complete variable domain (other parts from reference TRBV28 and TRBJ1-5): DVKVTQSSRYLVKRTGEKVFLECVQDMDHENMFWYRQDPGLGLRLIYFSYDVKMKEKGDIPEGYSVSREKKERFSLILESASTNQTSMYLCASRSGKAGRQRSNQPQHFGDGTRLSIL.

This chain connects TRBV6-1 to TRBJ2-7; no clear D gene. The germline CDR1 and CDR2 sequences are MNHNS and SASEGT. This CDR3 contains 12 residues. Trimming took off 8 bases at V and 4 bases at J, with 12 bases between the two ends. CDR3: CASAGPTYEQYF. CDR3 in DNA: TGTGCCAGCGCAGGACCGACGTACGAGCAGTACTTC.

The rearrangement links TRBV5-1 to TRBJ2-7; 7 nucleotides agree with TRBD1. Trimming cost V 2 bases and J 5 bases; bases outside gene matches: 10. Germline lookup yields CDR1 SGHRS and CDR2 YFSETQ. The CDR3 consists of 15 residues. CDR3 amino acids: CASSFLDRASNEQYF. The CDR3 nucleotides are TGCGCCAGCAGCTTCCTAGACAGGGCTTCCAACGAGCAGTACTTC.

The chain uses TRBV6-1 and TRBJ2-7; no reliable D call. V was clipped by 4 bases and J by 6 bases, with 13 bases between them. CDR3 size: 13 residues. Germline V gene sequence: CDR1 MNHNS, CDR2 SASEGT. The CDR3 sequence: CASSGDGFGEQYF. The CDR3 nucleotides are TGTGCCAGCAGTGGGGATGGGTTTGGCGAGCAGTACTTC.

V usage is TRBV7-9 and J usage is TRBJ2-1; 15 bases agree with TRBD2. The germline V gene has CDR1 SEHNR and CDR2 FQNEAQ (reference sequence). Trimming took 0 bases from V and 10 from J; bases not matched to a gene: 1. The CDR3 is made up of 15 amino acids. The DNA of the CDR3 is TGTGCCAGCAGCTTAGCGGGGACTAGCGGGAGGGAGCAGTTCTTC. Its translation: CASSLAGTSGREQFF. The variable domain in full, with the rest retrieved from reference TRBV7-9 and TRBJ2-1, is DTGVSQNPRHKITKRGQNVTFRCDPISEHNRLYWYRQTLGQGPEFLTYFQNEAQLEKSRLLSDRFSAERPKGSFSTLEIQRTEQGDSAMYLCASSLAGTSGREQFFGPGTRLTVL.

J is TRBJ1-3 and V is TRBV30; D possibly corresponds to TRBD1 (5 bases). V gave up 0 bases and J gave up 0 bases, with 9 bases separating them. The CDR3 length is 15 residues. Germline V lookup: CDR1 GTSNPN, CDR2 SVGIG (reference sequence). The CDR3 loop reads CAWSVGDGSGNTIYF. The DNA for the CDR3 is TGTGCCTGGAGTGTAGGGGACGGCTCTGGAAACACCATATATTTT. The full variable domain, in which reference TRBV30 and TRBJ1-3 provide the parts outside the CDR3, is SQTIHQWPATLVQPVGSPLSLECTVEGTSNPNLYWYRQAAGRGLQLLFYSVGIGQISSEVPQNLSASRPQDRQFILSSKKLLLSDSGFYLCAWSVGDGSGNTIYFGEGSWLTVV.

J is TRBJ2-5 and V is TRBV6-1; no clear D gene. The CDR3 length is 17 residues. V lost 2 bases to trimming and J lost 1 base, with 17 bases between them. Germline values: CDR1 MNHNS, CDR2 SASEGT. CDR3 DNA sequence: TGTGCCAGCAGTGAACTTGAACCCCCGCTTCCCCAAGAGACCCAGTACTTC. The encoded protein is CASSELEPPLPQETQYF.

This rearrangement joins TRBV28 to TRBJ2-6, with D possibly matching TRBD1 (6 bases). The CDR3 covers 13 residues. The ends were cut back, 8 bases at V and 3 bases at J, with 8 bases in the middle. The germline V gene encodes CDR1 MDHEN and CDR2 SYDVKM. CDR3 sequence reads: CASVRGGANVLTF. The CDR3 nucleotides read TGTGCCAGCGTCAGGGGTGGGGCCAACGTCCTGACTTTC.

The chain carries TRBV7-3 and TRBJ2-1, with TRBD1 identical over 10 bases. Germline V gene lookup returns CDR1 SGHTA and CDR2 FQGTGA. J was trimmed by 6 bases and V by 5 bases; bases with no gene match: 7. The CDR3 totals 15 residues. CDR3: CASSPRQGARNEQFF. CDR3 bases: TGTGCCAGCAGCCCGCGACAGGGGGCGCGCAATGAGCAGTTCTTC.

This clone was observed once. This chain links TRBV5-1 with TRBJ1-5, with unresolved D. CDR3 size: 13 residues. The ends were cut back, 0 bases at V and 9 bases at J, with 10 bases in the middle. CDR1 and CDR2 (germline): SGHRS, YFSETQ. DNA of the CDR3: TGCGCCAGCAGCTTGGGGGGTGAGGGGCCCCAGCATTTT. It translates to CASSLGGEGPQHF.

J is TRBJ2-6 and V is TRBV7-9, with D maybe TRBD1 (6 bases). This CDR3 has 17 residues. Deletions cut 1 base from V and 0 bases from J, with 10 bases between. Germline CDR1 and CDR2: SEHNR and FQNEAQ (reference sequence). The CDR3 bases are TGTGCCAGCAGCTTAGGACAGGTCTTCTCTGGGGCCAACGTCCTGACTTTC. It codes for CASSLGQVFSGANVLTF.

The V call is TRBV5-6, the J call TRBJ2-5, with D unresolved. The length of the CDR3 is 13 residues. V was clipped by 4 bases and J by 5 bases, with 12 bases between them. Germline V gene sequence: CDR1 SGHDT, CDR2 YYEEEE. The CDR3, as DNA: TGTGCCAGCAGCAGGGCAGGAGACGAGACCCAGTACTTC. Its protein product is CASSRAGDETQYF.

This chain connects TRBV2 to TRBJ1-2; TRBD1 aligns across 7 bases. This CDR3 has 13 residues. Germline V gene lookup returns CDR1 SNHLY and CDR2 FYNNEI. V shed 2 bases, J shed 6 bases, and the junction held 3 bases outside the gene matches. CDR3 in DNA: TGTGCCAGCAGTGAACGAGGGGGCAATGGCTACACCTTC. Translating gives CASSERGGNGYTF.

The chain links TRBV21-1 to TRBJ1-4. TRBV21-1 constitutes a pseudogene. The CDR3 covers 15 residues. CDR3 nucleotide sequence: TGTGCCAGCAGCAAAATGGGGTTTCCTAATGAAAAACTGTTTTTT. Translating it yields CASSKMGFPNEKLFF.

The genes are TRBV11-3 and TRBJ2-2, with D possibly matching TRBD2 (5 bases). V was shortened by 6 bases and J by 4 bases, with 15 bases between the two germline ends. This CDR3 has 15 residues. Germline V gives CDR1 SGHNT, CDR2 YENEEA. The CDR3: CASSPGGLFTGELFF. The CDR3 DNA sequence: TGTGCCAGCAGTCCTGGAGGTCTGTTCACCGGGGAGCTGTTTTTT.